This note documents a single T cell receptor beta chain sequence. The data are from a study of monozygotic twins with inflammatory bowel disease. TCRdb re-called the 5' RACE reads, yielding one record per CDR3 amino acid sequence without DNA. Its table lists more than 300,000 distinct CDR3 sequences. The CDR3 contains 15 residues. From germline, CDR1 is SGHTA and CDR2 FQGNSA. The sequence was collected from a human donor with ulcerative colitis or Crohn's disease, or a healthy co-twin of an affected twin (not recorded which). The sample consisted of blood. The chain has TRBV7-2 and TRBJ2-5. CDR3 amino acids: CASSSNSNLQETQYF.